This TCR beta chain was captured in a study of ipilimumab plus nivolumab after autologous stem cell transplantation. Study context: DLBCL patients had primary refractory or relapsed disease.

Starting 14 to 28 days after autologous transplant, ipilimumab 1 mg/kg was given. Trimming removed 8 bases at V and 2 bases at J, with 16 bases between. Germline V gene data show CDR1 as SNHLY and CDR2 as FYNNEI. The CDR3 has 15 residues. Notes on the study in general: The authors say TCR, Treg and microbiome findings warrant further study.

Concerning this clone itself: Its specificity is unknown.

Profiling relied on immunoSEQ multiplex PCR, and the TCRdb table lists in-frame clones only, not all of them. The table records fewer than 30,000 clones, around 84% of them present only once. The clonotype comes from a male donor with diffuse large B-cell lymphoma. The sample here was PBMCs, taken in a trial of ipilimumab plus nivolumab as post-transplant consolidation. The chain carries TRBV2 and TRBJ2-1, with a weak D call TRBD2 (6 bases). CDR3 loop: CASGRTQRAYNEQFF. In DNA form, the CDR3 reads TGTGCCAGCGGGAGGACCCAGAGGGCCTACAATGAGCAGTTCTTC.